This is a list of T cell receptor beta chains from one sample in a study of blood T cells in healthy people across ages. Each CDR3 protein gets one entry after TCRdb re-called the 5' RACE reads with MiXCR. This sample has approximately 810,000 distinct CDR3 sequences; around 34% occur once, and the top ten carry 13%. Sequenced: blood. These receptors were taken from a man between 18 and 29 years old in good health. Both conserved end residues are part of each CDR3. Fields, in order: clone size, J gene, D gene, V gene, CDR3 protein, CDR3 DNA. The D gene is left open where the match is weak. Rows give clone size only sometimes, using once, few, many, or a class for an expanded clone.

abundance: -
j_gene: TRBJ1-5
d_gene: -
v_gene: TRBV6-5
CDR3aa: CASSKGYRNQPQHF
CDR3nt: TGTGCCAGCAGCAAAGGCTACAGAAATCAGCCCCAGCATTTT

abundance: -
j_gene: TRBJ2-3
d_gene: -
v_gene: TRBV15
CDR3aa: CVTSRASGTGLRGGTQYF
CDR3nt: TGTGTCACCAGCAGAGCCAGCGGGACAGGGCTTCGGGGGGGTACGCAGTATTTT

abundance: many
j_gene: TRBJ2-3
d_gene: TRBD2
v_gene: TRBV4-2
CDR3aa: CASSPTSGGHTDTQYF
CDR3nt: TGTGCCAGCAGCCCGACTAGCGGGGGGCACACAGATACGCAGTATTTT

abundance: many
j_gene: TRBJ2-7
d_gene: TRBD1
v_gene: TRBV12-3/TRBV12-4
CDR3aa: CASNPTGKWYEQYF
CDR3nt: TGTGCCAGCAATCCGACAGGGAAATGGTACGAGCAGTACTTC

abundance: -
j_gene: TRBJ2-7
d_gene: -
v_gene: TRBV7-8
CDR3aa: CASSLEVRGSYEQYF
CDR3nt: TGTGCCAGCAGCTTAGAAGTCAGGGGCTCCTACGAGCAGTACTTC

abundance: few
j_gene: TRBJ2-1
d_gene: TRBD2
v_gene: TRBV20-1
CDR3aa: CSARDRLGGYEQFF
CDR3nt: TGCAGTGCTAGAGATCGGTTGGGAGGGTATGAGCAGTTCTTC

abundance: many
j_gene: TRBJ1-2
d_gene: -
v_gene: TRBV29-1
CDR3aa: CSVVIGTVYGYTF
CDR3nt: TGCAGCGTGGTTATTGGGACGGTCTATGGCTACACCTTC

abundance: few
j_gene: TRBJ2-7
d_gene: TRBD1
v_gene: TRBV12-3/TRBV12-4
CDR3aa: CASSARRGQGTYEQYF
CDR3nt: TGTGCCAGCAGTGCGCGGCGGGGACAGGGTACCTACGAGCAGTACTTC

abundance: -
j_gene: TRBJ2-5
d_gene: -
v_gene: TRBV3-1
CDR3aa: CASRQGFREQYF
CDR3nt: TGTGCCAGCAGACAAGGGTTCCGGGAGCAGTACTTC

abundance: -
j_gene: TRBJ2-2
d_gene: -
v_gene: TRBV29-1
CDR3aa: CSGTGFDDTGELFF
CDR3nt: TGCAGCGGTACAGGATTCGATGACACCGGGGAGCTGTTTTTT

abundance: -
j_gene: TRBJ2-5
d_gene: -
v_gene: TRBV29-1
CDR3aa: CSVGPLGETQYF
CDR3nt: TGCAGCGTTGGACCGCTCGGGGAGACCCAGTACTTC

abundance: -
j_gene: TRBJ2-1
d_gene: -
v_gene: TRBV24-1
CDR3aa: CATSDLPGDEQFF
CDR3nt: TGTGCCACCAGTGATTTGCCAGGGGATGAGCAGTTCTTC

abundance: -
j_gene: TRBJ1-1
d_gene: TRBD1
v_gene: TRBV4-2
CDR3aa: CASSQDQGEGTEAFF
CDR3nt: TGTGCCAGCAGCCAAGATCAGGGGGAGGGGACTGAAGCTTTCTTT

abundance: -
j_gene: TRBJ1-2
d_gene: -
v_gene: TRBV5-5
CDR3aa: CASSLLRTNYGYTF
CDR3nt: TGTGCCAGCAGCTTGTTAAGAACTAACTATGGCTACACCTTC

abundance: -
j_gene: TRBJ2-6
d_gene: -
v_gene: TRBV12-3/TRBV12-4
CDR3aa: CASRPRVRGANVLTF
CDR3nt: TGTGCCAGCCGCCCTAGGGTGCGGGGGGCCAACGTCCTGACTTTC

abundance: -
j_gene: TRBJ1-1
d_gene: -
v_gene: TRBV12-3/TRBV12-4
CDR3aa: CASRDYRWMEDPTTNTEAFF
CDR3nt: TGTGCCAGCCGCGATTATAGGTGGATGGAGGATCCTACGACGAACACTGAAGCTTTCTTT

abundance: -
j_gene: TRBJ2-5
d_gene: -
v_gene: TRBV20-1
CDR3aa: CSAGAQYEQYF
CDR3nt: TGCAGTGCTGGAGCGCAGTATGAGCAGTACTTC

abundance: -
j_gene: TRBJ2-7
d_gene: -
v_gene: TRBV6-2/TRBV6-3
CDR3aa: CASSYLGQSSYEQYF
CDR3nt: TGTGCCAGCAGTTACCTCGGACAGAGCTCCTACGAGCAGTACTTC

abundance: many
j_gene: TRBJ2-3
d_gene: -
v_gene: TRBV20-1
CDR3aa: CSARDTDTQYF
CDR3nt: TGCAGTGCTAGGGACACAGATACGCAGTATTTT

abundance: -
j_gene: TRBJ1-5
d_gene: -
v_gene: TRBV29-1
CDR3aa: CSVGGSFQPQHF
CDR3nt: TGCAGCGTTGGGGGGTCTTTCCAGCCCCAGCATTTT

abundance: few
j_gene: TRBJ2-3
d_gene: TRBD1
v_gene: TRBV29-1
CDR3aa: CSATGADTQYF
CDR3nt: TGCAGCGCAACAGGGGCAGATACGCAGTATTTT

abundance: -
j_gene: TRBJ2-3
d_gene: -
v_gene: TRBV7-2
CDR3aa: CASSAPQGVADTQYF
CDR3nt: TGTGCCAGCAGCGCCCCACAGGGAGTGGCAGATACGCAGTATTTT

abundance: -
j_gene: TRBJ2-1
d_gene: -
v_gene: TRBV20-1
CDR3aa: CSASVPDPQETQFF
CDR3nt: TGCAGTGCTAGCGTCCCAGACCCACAAGAGACCCAGTTCTTC

abundance: -
j_gene: TRBJ2-5
d_gene: -
v_gene: TRBV25-1
CDR3aa: CASSDHGETQYF
CDR3nt: TGTGCCAGCAGTGACCACGGAGAGACCCAGTACTTC

abundance: few
j_gene: TRBJ1-6
d_gene: -
v_gene: TRBV4-1
CDR3aa: CASKTERGYNSPLHF
CDR3nt: TGCGCCAGCAAAACGGAACGGGGATATAATTCACCCCTCCACTTT

abundance: -
j_gene: TRBJ2-3
d_gene: -
v_gene: TRBV2
CDR3aa: CASRPTRGTQYF
CDR3nt: TGTGCCAGCAGACCCACTAGGGGTACGCAGTATTTT

abundance: -
j_gene: TRBJ1-5
d_gene: TRBD1
v_gene: TRBV7-2
CDR3aa: CASSFAGDRDSNQPQHF
CDR3nt: TGTGCCAGCAGCTTCGCCGGGGACAGGGATAGCAATCAGCCCCAGCATTTT

abundance: many
j_gene: TRBJ2-4
d_gene: -
v_gene: TRBV30
CDR3aa: CAWSLNPYLAKNIQYF
CDR3nt: TGTGCCTGGAGTCTTAATCCTTACCTAGCCAAAAACATTCAGTACTTC

abundance: -
j_gene: TRBJ1-6
d_gene: TRBD1
v_gene: TRBV20-1
CDR3aa: CSAYDGQENNSPLHF
CDR3nt: TGCAGTGCTTACGATGGACAGGAAAATAATTCACCCCTCCACTTT

abundance: -
j_gene: TRBJ2-4
d_gene: -
v_gene: TRBV7-2
CDR3aa: CASSLAPSGENIQYF
CDR3nt: TGTGCCAGCAGCTTAGCTCCATCAGGGGAAAACATTCAGTACTTC

abundance: few
j_gene: TRBJ2-5
d_gene: TRBD1
v_gene: TRBV12-3/TRBV12-4
CDR3aa: CASSGDRGQETQYF
CDR3nt: TGTGCCAGCAGTGGGGACAGGGGACAAGAGACCCAGTACTTC

abundance: -
j_gene: TRBJ1-5
d_gene: TRBD1
v_gene: TRBV12-3/TRBV12-4
CDR3aa: CASRTGGEGAQHF
CDR3nt: TGTGCCAGCAGGACAGGGGGAGAAGGGGCCCAGCATTTT

abundance: -
j_gene: TRBJ2-3
d_gene: -
v_gene: TRBV6-2/TRBV6-3
CDR3aa: CASNDVSSDTQYF
CDR3nt: TGTGCCAGCAACGACGTATCTTCGGATACGCAGTATTTT

abundance: few
j_gene: TRBJ2-7
d_gene: TRBD2
v_gene: TRBV12-3/TRBV12-4
CDR3aa: CASSLAGGIGYEQYF
CDR3nt: TGTGCCAGCAGTTTAGCGGGGGGGATAGGCTACGAGCAGTACTTC

abundance: few
j_gene: TRBJ2-1
d_gene: -
v_gene: TRBV11-2
CDR3aa: CASSLDGRAYNEQFF
CDR3nt: TGTGCCAGCAGCTTAGATGGACGGGCATACAATGAGCAGTTCTTC

abundance: few
j_gene: TRBJ1-1
d_gene: -
v_gene: TRBV7-2
CDR3aa: CASSSAQRYNHMNTEAFF
CDR3nt: TGTGCCAGCAGCTCCGCGCAGCGGTACAACCATATGAACACTGAAGCTTTCTTT